The 14 T cell receptor beta chains reported below all come from one sample, sequenced in a study of tumor and adjacent non-tumor tissue in lung cancer. RNA was extracted from bulk tissue without any cell sorting. This non-tumor lung sample came from over 3 cm beyond the tumor edge. Three rounds of nested PCR, following a modified ARM-PCR protocol, produced the TCRbeta library. TCRdb re-called the multiplex PCR reads with MiXCR, one entry per CDR3 protein. The sample consists of some 70,000 distinct CDR3 sequences, nearly 70% of them appearing once. Specimen: distant non-tumor lung tissue. These receptors all stem from a woman aged 50 to 60 with non-small cell lung cancer.

A few counts support this clonotype. The chain joins TRBV29-1 to TRBJ1-2, with a possible D match to TRBD1 (5 bases). CDR3 length: 13 amino acids. The germline V and J ends were trimmed by 4 bases and 3 bases, with 12 bases remaining between them. Germline V gene data show CDR1 as SQVTM and CDR2 as ANQGSEA. The CDR3 sequence is CSVGAGSDYGYTF. CDR3 in DNA: TGCAGCGTTGGGGCAGGGTCGGACTATGGCTACACCTTC. The whole variable domain, filled in from reference TRBV29-1 and TRBJ1-2, reads SAVISQKPSRDICQRGTSLTIQCQVDSQVTMMFWYRQQPGQSLTLIATANQGSEATYESGFVIDKFPISRPNLTFSTLTVSNMSPEDSSIYLCSVGAGSDYGYTFGSGTRLTVV.

This clonotype was counted only a few times. The chain is built from TRBV28 and TRBJ2-3, with TRBD2 identical over 7 bases. V shed 6 bases, J shed 5 bases, and the junction held 5 bases outside the gene matches. Per germline, CDR1 MDHEN and CDR2 SYDVKM. The CDR3 sequence is 13 residues long. In DNA, the CDR3 is TGTGCCAGCAGGCGGGAGCATGTAGATACGCAGTATTTT. Translating gives CASRREHVDTQYF.

In this sample, this clonotype turned up many times. CDR3 protein: CASSLTGLPSKQFF. CDR3 sequence (DNA): TGTGCCAGCAGCCTGACAGGACTGCCTAGTAAGCAGTTCTTC. The chain has TRBV5-6 and TRBJ2-1, with D possibly being TRBD1 (6 bases). V dropped 4 bases and J dropped 11 bases, with 19 bases sitting between them. The germline V gene encodes CDR1 SGHDT and CDR2 YYEEEE. The CDR3 sequence is 14 residues long.

This clonotype was recorded once. One junction end disagrees with the germline gene, perhaps due to a read error. V gene TRBV5-1 combines with J gene TRBJ2-1; tentative D call: TRBD2 (5 bases). Germline V CDR1 and CDR2: SGHRS, YFSETQ. This CDR3 has 14 residues. The CDR3 protein is CASKDPSSYNELFF. Here the CDR3 DNA reads TGCGCCAGCAAGGACCCTAGCTCCTACAATGAGCTGTTCTTC. The full variable domain, its missing parts supplied by reference TRBV5-1 and TRBJ2-1, is KAGVTQTPRYLIKTRGQQVTLSCSPISGHRSVSWYQQTPGQGLQFLFEYFSETQRNKGNFPGRFSGRQFSNSRSEMNVSTLELGDSALYLCASKDPSSYNELFFGPGTRLTVL.

This clonotype was seen ten or more times. The chain has TRBV12-3 or TRBV12-4 and TRBJ1-6; 7 bases map to TRBD1. The CDR3 sequence is 14 residues long. With 5 bases clipped from V and 7 bases from J, the junction kept 5 bases outside the gene matches. The CDR3 loop reads CASSTRDRNSPLHF. For the CDR3, the DNA is TGTGCCAGCAGTACCCGGGACAGAAATTCACCCCTCCACTTT.

Note on this clonotype: At one of its ends the junction is not consistent with the germline gene, which may arise from a read error. The V call is TRBV11-1, the J call TRBJ2-3; a weak D match, TRBD2 (5 bases). This CDR3 contains 14 residues. Germline CDR1 reads SGHAT; CDR2 reads FQDESV (reference sequence). The CDR3: CPSSSAVGTNTQYF. The CDR3 DNA reads TGTCCCAGCAGCTCAGCGGTGGGCACAAATACGCAGTATTTT. The whole variable domain, remainder taken from reference TRBV11-1 and TRBJ2-3, is EAEVAQSPRYKITEKSQAVAFWCDPISGHATLYWYRQILGQGPELLVQFQDESVVDDSQLPKDRFSAERLKGVDSTLKIQPAELGDSAMYLCPSSSAVGTNTQYFGPGTRLTVL.

For this clonotype: The CDR3 does not end in the conserved phenylalanine or tryptophan, so this is likely a read error. Here the CDR3 reads CASSQGGRGGERESQYL. CDR3 coding DNA: TGCGCCAGCAGCCAAGGTGGCAGGGGAGGGGAGAGAGAGTCCCAGTACTTA. V usage is TRBV4-1 and J usage is TRBJ2-5, with D possibly being TRBD2 (7 bases). The CDR3 spans 17 residues. Germline CDR1 MGHRA, CDR2 YSYEKL.

There are a few counts of this clonotype. J is TRBJ1-6 and V is TRBV28, with TRBD1 identical over 9 bases. There are 16 residues in the CDR3. The V segment lost 6 bases and the J segment 8 bases; nucleotides outside the gene matches: 11. Germline CDR1 reads MDHEN; CDR2 reads SYDVKM. The CDR3 DNA reads TGTGCCAGCAGCTTTGATCCGGGACAGGGAGATTCACCCCTCCACTTT. This gives the protein CASSFDPGQGDSPLHF. Together with reference TRBV28 and TRBJ1-6, the CDR3 gives the full variable domain: DVKVTQSSRYLVKRTGEKVFLECVQDMDHENMFWYRQDPGLGLRLIYFSYDVKMKEKGDIPEGYSVSREKKERFSLILESASTNQTSMYLCASSFDPGQGDSPLHFGNGTRLTVT.

About this clonotype itself: A much larger clone differs by one base, so this may be a read error. Because the CDR3 is missing its conserved closing phenylalanine or tryptophan, this is likely a read error. As DNA, the CDR3 is TGTGCCATCAGTGATCAGGGTCGCGAGCAGTACTTA. Translated: CAISDQGREQYL. The chain has TRBV10-3 and TRBJ2-7; D might be TRBD1 (5 bases). Trimming pared 3 bases from V and 6 bases from J, leaving 9 bases between. CDR1 and CDR2 from the germline V gene are ENHRY and SYGVKD. The CDR3 length is 12 residues.

The rearrangement joins TRBV20-1 to TRBJ2-5; the match to TRBD2 covers 7 bases. This CDR3 contains 14 residues. Trimming removed 3 bases from V and 8 bases from J; junction bases left unmatched: 12. Germline V gene lookup returns CDR1 DFQATT and CDR2 SNEGSKA (reference sequence). CDR3 residues: CSASIGRSLDTQYF. The CDR3 region has the DNA TGCAGTGCTAGTATCGGGAGGTCCTTAGATACCCAGTACTTC.

Remarks on this clonotype: One end of the junction varies from germline; a read error may be responsible. V is TRBV11-2 and J is TRBJ2-3; 8 bases agree with TRBD2. The CDR3 consists of 16 residues. The germline CDR1 and CDR2 sequences are SGHAT and FQNNGV. The CDR3 bases are TGTGCCAGCAGCTTAGGACTAGCGAGAGTGGGAGATTCGCAGTATTTT. Its protein is CASSLGLARVGDSQYF. Based on the CDR3 plus reference TRBV11-2 and TRBJ2-3, the full variable domain is EAGVAQSPRYKIIEKRQSVAFWCNPISGHATLYWYQQILGQGPKLLIQFQNNGVVDDSQLPKDRFSAERLKGVDSTLKIQPAKLEDSAVYLCASSLGLARVGDSQYFGPGTRLTVL.

About this clonotype itself: At one end, the junction sequence differs from germline, possibly due to a read error. This chain connects TRBV11-2 to TRBJ2-7; the match to TRBD2 covers 8 bases. This CDR3 has 17 residues. Germline lookup yields CDR1 SGHAT and CDR2 FQNNGV. The chain's CDR3 is CASSLRPGLVGVGEQYF. The CDR3 coding sequence is TGTGCCAGCAGCTTAAGGCCGGGACTAGTGGGAGTAGGCGAGCAGTATTTC.

This clonotype appeared a few times. An end of the junction differs from the germline gene, which may be a read error. The V gene is TRBV29-1, the J gene TRBJ2-7; a possible D gene is TRBD1 (6 bases). Germline lookup yields CDR1 SQVTM and CDR2 ANQGSEA. The CDR3 loop spans 12 amino acids. CDR3 DNA sequence: TGCAGCGGGAGGACAGACTCCTACGAGCGGTACTTC. Its protein product is CSGRTDSYERYF.

This clonotype is a singleton in its sample. A read error may explain this, as a much larger clone is one base away. This chain connects TRBV6-1 to TRBJ2-5, with a possible D match to TRBD2 (5 bases). The CDR3 length is 13 residues. Trimming cost V 5 bases and J 5 bases, with 12 bases left between them. The germline V gene encodes CDR1 MNHNS and CDR2 SASEGT. The CDR3 nucleotides read TGTGCCAGCAGTCGTGGAGGTCTGGAGACCCAGTACTTC. It encodes CASSRGGLETQYF.